Shown below are 18 T cell receptor beta chains from a single sample sequenced in a study of shared clonotypes between healthy human individuals. The protocol was immunoSEQ multiplex PCR, while the TCRdb copy is restricted to in-frame clones and leaves out a portion. The repertoire includes around 980,000 clones, approximately 78% of them detected once, and 0.61% sits in the top ten. The source material was memory CD4+ T cells from PBMCs. This sample's subset: CD45RA-negative fraction. The receptors come from a man younger than 35 in good health. Some clones in this sample may be carry-over from other donors' samples.

This chain uses TRBV5-4 with TRBJ2-7, with 14 bases that match TRBD2. V lost 0 bases, J lost 6 bases, and 8 bases stayed unmatched. The CDR3 spans 17 residues. Germline V gene data show CDR1 as SGHNT and CDR2 as YYREEE (reference sequence). CDR3 nucleotide sequence: TGTGCCAGCAGCTTGGGCGGACTAGCGGGAGGAAGGGGCGAGCAGTACTTC. Its translation: CASSLGGLAGGRGEQYF.

The J gene is TRBJ1-3, the V gene TRBV4-1; 7 bases line up with TRBD1. Germline V lookup: CDR1 MGHRA, CDR2 YSYEKL. V shed 4 bases and J 1 base; nucleotides not matched to a gene: 7. The CDR3 is 16 amino acids. This CDR3 is CASSREGALSGNTIYF. DNA of the CDR3: TGCGCCAGCAGCCGGGAGGGGGCACTATCTGGAAACACCATATATTTT.

The CDR3 coding sequence is TGCGCCAGCAACCTAGGGGACCGGGAGCTGTTTTTT. Translation gives CASNLGDRELFF. The rearrangement links TRBV5-1 to TRBJ2-2; D may correspond to TRBD1 or TRBD2 (5 bases each). Looked up from germline, CDR1 is SGHRS and CDR2 is YFSETQ. V lost 6 bases and J lost 9, with 12 bases in between. This CDR3 has 12 amino acids.

On this clone itself: The likely explanation is a read error, given a far larger clone one base away. Likely a read error: the CDR3 ends without its conserved phenylalanine or tryptophan. In nucleotides, the CDR3 is TGCGCCAGCAGCTTTACTAGCGGGAGAGACACAGATACGCAGTATCTT. Protein: CASSFTSGRDTDTQYL. This chain connects TRBV5-1 to TRBJ2-3; TRBD2 matches 11 bases. The CDR3 has 16 residues. The junction had 4 bases not matched to a gene; V was cut back by 2 bases and J by 2 bases. Looked up from germline, CDR1 is SGHRS and CDR2 is YFSETQ.

V gene TRBV2 combines with J gene TRBJ2-5; 10 nucleotides line up with TRBD2. CDR3 length: 16 residues. The V gene's germline CDR1 is SNHLY and CDR2 FYNNEI. The V and J ends lost 2 bases and 2 bases, in that order; junction bases with no gene match: 5. CDR3 nucleotides: TGTGCCAGCAGTGAATCCGAAGCGGGAGGGCAAGAGACCCAGTACTTC. This codes for CASSESEAGGQETQYF.

The V and J genes are TRBV6-1 and TRBJ2-7; 7 bases map to TRBD1. Losses at the gene ends were 7 bases for V and 0 bases for J; bases not matched to a gene: 6. CDR3 length: 14 amino acids. Germline V gives CDR1 MNHNS, CDR2 SASEGT. CDR3 in DNA: TGTGCCAGCATCAGGGGGTTAAGCTCCTACGAGCAGTACTTC. It translates to CASIRGLSSYEQYF.

The chain combines TRBV5-1 with TRBJ1-1; maybe TRBD1 (5 bases). V was trimmed by 0 bases and J by 2 bases, leaving 14 bases between them. Germline V gene sequence: CDR1 SGHRS, CDR2 YFSETQ. The CDR3 is 16 amino acids. DNA for the CDR3: TGCGCCAGCAGCTTGGTAAATCGGGGACCCAACACTGAAGCTTTCTTT. Protein product: CASSLVNRGPNTEAFF.

The chain has TRBV19 and TRBJ2-2; 8 nucleotides line up with TRBD2. The germline V gene encodes CDR1 LNHDA and CDR2 SQIVND (reference sequence). There are 17 residues in the CDR3. The ends lost 3 bases at V and 2 bases at J; junction bases unmatched: 8. CDR3 residues: CASSIFLAGGNTGELFF. The DNA of the CDR3 is TGTGCCAGTAGTATTTTTCTAGCGGGTGGTAACACCGGGGAGCTGTTTTTT.

V and J are TRBV28 and TRBJ1-1, with 8 bases fitting TRBD1. The V and J ends lost 7 bases and 11 bases, in that order; junction bases with no gene match: 9. Germline lookup yields CDR1 MDHEN and CDR2 SYDVKM. CDR3 size: 12 residues. The CDR3 loop reads CASTGQAVTAFF. The CDR3 DNA follows: TGTGCCAGCACGGGACAGGCCGTCACGGCTTTCTTT.

The rearrangement uses TRBV28 and TRBJ2-2; no reliable D call. V dropped 6 bases and J dropped 0 bases, with 11 bases sitting between them. The CDR3 length is 15 residues. In germline, CDR1 is MDHEN, CDR2 SYDVKM. The CDR3 DNA reads as TGTGCCAGCAGAGCTCACCTTGCGAACACCGGGGAGCTGTTTTTT. It translates to CASRAHLANTGELFF.

The rearrangement uses TRBV15 and TRBJ2-7; possible D gene TRBD2, 5 bases. Germline V CDR1 and CDR2: LNHNV, YYDKDF (reference sequence). V was shortened by 3 bases and J by 0 bases, with 9 bases between the two germline ends. The CDR3 length is 14 residues. In DNA, the CDR3 is TGTGCCACCAGCAGGAGTGGGAGCTCCTACGAGCAGTACTTC. Translating it yields CATSRSGSSYEQYF.

This clone was counted only a few times. This chain joins TRBV30 and TRBJ2-5, with D unresolved. With the DNA end fitting TRBJ2-7 better, the J assignment may be wrong. Germline V gives CDR1 GTSNPN, CDR2 SVGIG (reference sequence). The CDR3 has 11 residues. The CDR3 loop is CAWSVLYEQYF. The CDR3 coding sequence is TGTGCCTGGAGTGTGCTCTACGAGCAGTACTTC.

J is TRBJ2-3 and V is TRBV4-3; possible D gene TRBD1, 5 bases. V gave up 0 bases and J gave up 3 bases, with 16 bases separating them. CDR3 length: 17 residues. Germline-derived CDR1 and CDR2 are LGHNA and YSLEER. The CDR3 is CASSQDTMQGYTDTQYF. In DNA form, the CDR3 reads TGCGCCAGCAGCCAAGATACAATGCAGGGCTATACAGATACGCAGTATTTT.

With regard to this clone: A read error is the likely source, as a far larger clone sits one nucleotide away. The chain recombines TRBV15 with TRBJ2-7, with D perhaps matching TRBD2 (7 bases). From germline, CDR1 is LNHNV and CDR2 YYDKDF (reference sequence). V dropped 0 bases and J dropped 4 bases, with 28 bases sitting between them. This CDR3 region has 20 residues. The chain's CDR3 is CATSRDRGWGAGPHRYEQYF. The CDR3 DNA reads as TGTGCCACCAGCAGAGACAGGGGTTGGGGAGCGGGACCACATCGGTACGAGCAGTACTTC.

This clone was seen a handful of times. The chain recombines TRBV6-1 with TRBJ2-7, with 8 bases fitting TRBD2. The CDR3 runs 13 residues. CDR1 and CDR2 from the germline V gene are MNHNS and SASEGT. V lost 10 bases, J lost 3 bases, and 8 bases stayed unmatched. In DNA, the CDR3 is TGTGCCACCACAGAGGGACTAGGCTACGAGCAGTACTTC. The encoded protein is CATTEGLGYEQYF.

This clone was seen ten or more times. The rearrangement links TRBV7-2 to TRBJ1-1; D gene unclear. Germline assignment: CDR1 SGHTA and CDR2 FQGNSA. The V and J ends lost 1 base and 5 bases respectively, with 5 bases between them. CDR3 length: 12 amino acids. In nucleotides, the CDR3 is TGTGCCAGCAGCTTAGATTGGACTGAAGCTTTCTTT. Translating gives CASSLDWTEAFF.

The chain has TRBV6-6 and TRBJ2-5; D gene ambiguous. Germline V gives CDR1 MNHNY, CDR2 SVGAGI (reference sequence). The CDR3 loop spans 14 amino acids. The V end lost 5 bases, the J end lost 7 bases, and 17 bases lay between the germline ends. The CDR3 spells CASSDVIAWTTQYF. CDR3 coding DNA: TGTGCCAGCAGTGACGTTATTGCGTGGACGACCCAGTACTTC.

This chain links TRBV5-1 with TRBJ2-5, with unresolved D. The CDR3 is made up of 13 amino acids. V shed 1 base and J shed 5 bases, with 9 bases lying between them. Germline V gene data show CDR1 as SGHRS and CDR2 as YFSETQ. The CDR3 DNA sequence: TGCGCCAGCAGCTTGTGGAGTCGGGAGACCCAGTACTTC. Translated, it gives CASSLWSRETQYF.